These 2 T cell receptor beta chains originate from one sample sequenced in a study of blood T cells in healthy people across ages. Using a J-beta primer mix together with a sample-barcoded 5' primer, a second PCR was run for about 7 to 12 cycles. TCRdb called the 5' RACE reads again in MiXCR, with one record for every CDR3 protein. The sample lists more than 1,000,000 distinct CDR3 sequences, around 27% seen once, with around 0.75% in the top ten. These data were also reused for a study on T cells of mothers and their children.

Material: blood. These receptors all stem from a girl aged 2-10 years in good health.

The chain links TRBV29-1 to TRBJ1-1; D remains unclear. Trimming took off 4 bases at V and 1 base at J, with 13 bases between the two ends. Germline-derived CDR1 and CDR2 are SQVTM and ANQGSEA. CDR3 length equals 14 residues. CDR3 in DNA: TGCAGCGTTGTAAGGGAAGTGTCGAACACTGAAGCTTTCTTT. This sequence encodes CSVVREVSNTEAFF.

This chain joins TRBV12-3 or TRBV12-4 and TRBJ2-2; weak D call: TRBD1 (5 bases). This CDR3 region has 13 residues. V dropped 11 bases and J dropped 5 bases, with 15 bases sitting between them. This CDR3 is CASLTGDTGELFF. The CDR3 DNA reads as TGTGCCTCCCTAACAGGAGATACCGGGGAGCTGTTTTTT.